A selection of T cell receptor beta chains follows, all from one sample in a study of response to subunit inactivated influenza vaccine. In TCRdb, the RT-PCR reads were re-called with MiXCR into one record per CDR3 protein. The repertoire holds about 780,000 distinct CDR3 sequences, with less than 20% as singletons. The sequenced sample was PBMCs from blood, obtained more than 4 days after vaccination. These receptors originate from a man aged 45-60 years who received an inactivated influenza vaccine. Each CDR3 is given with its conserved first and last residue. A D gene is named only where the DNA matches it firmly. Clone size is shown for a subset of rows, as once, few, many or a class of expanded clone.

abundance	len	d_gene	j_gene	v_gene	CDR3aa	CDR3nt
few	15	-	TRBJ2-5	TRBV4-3	CASSQDWKGLETQYF	TGCGCCAGCAGCCAAGATTGGAAAGGGTTGGAGACCCAGTACTTC
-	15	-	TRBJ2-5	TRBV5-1	CASSLERGDQETQYF	TGCGCCAGCAGCTTAGAGAGGGGGGATCAAGAGACCCAGTACTTC
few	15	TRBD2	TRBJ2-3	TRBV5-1	CASSSGLDSTDTQYF	TGCGCCAGCAGCTCCGGACTAGATAGCACAGATACGCAGTATTTT
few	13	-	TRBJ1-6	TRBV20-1	CTPTQGPGSPLHF	TGCACCCCAACCCAGGGGCCGGGGTCACCCCTCCACTTT
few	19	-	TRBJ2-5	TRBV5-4	CASSLVGGPSGGNQETQYF	TGTGCCAGCAGCTTGGTAGGGGGCCCTAGCGGAGGGAACCAAGAGACCCAGTACTTC
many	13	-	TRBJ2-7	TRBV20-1	CSARASGRYEQYF	TGCAGTGCTAGAGCGTCAGGCCGATACGAGCAGTACTTC
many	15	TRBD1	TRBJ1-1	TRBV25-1	CASSEGGRGPTEAFF	TGTGCCAGCAGTGAGGGCGGCAGGGGGCCCACTGAAGCTTTCTTT
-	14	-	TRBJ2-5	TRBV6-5	CASSYERVQETQYF	TGTGCCAGCAGTTACGAAAGGGTCCAAGAGACCCAGTACTTC
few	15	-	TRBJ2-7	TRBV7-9	CASSLRASGLYEQYF	TGTGCCAGCAGCTTACGAGCCAGCGGGCTGTACGAGCAGTACTTC
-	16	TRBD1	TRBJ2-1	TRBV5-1	CASSLTGQGVYNEQFF	TGCGCCAGCAGCTTAACGGGACAGGGGGTTTACAATGAGCAGTTCTTC
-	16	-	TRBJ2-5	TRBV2	CASLPPGWLGQETQYF	TGTGCCAGCCTGCCTCCAGGATGGTTAGGCCAAGAGACCCAGTACTTC
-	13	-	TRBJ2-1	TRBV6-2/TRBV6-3	CASSYDTLNEQFF	TGTGCCAGCAGTTACGACACCTTAAATGAGCAGTTCTTC
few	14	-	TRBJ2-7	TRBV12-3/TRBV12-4	CASSWGAASYEQYF	TGTGCCAGCAGCTGGGGCGCCGCGAGCTACGAGCAGTACTTC
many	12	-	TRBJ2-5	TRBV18	CASSPQQETQYF	TGTGCCAGCTCACCCCAACAAGAGACCCAGTACTTC
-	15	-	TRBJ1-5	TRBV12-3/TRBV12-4	CASRLSGGGNQPQHF	TGTGCCAGCAGATTATCCGGCGGTGGCAATCAGCCCCAGCATTTT
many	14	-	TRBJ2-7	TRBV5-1	CASSLDLLSYEQYF	TGCGCCAGCAGCTTGGATCTGCTCTCCTACGAGCAGTACTTC
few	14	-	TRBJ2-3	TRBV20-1	CSAQGYIETDTQYF	TGCAGTGCGCAGGGATACATAGAGACAGATACGCAGTATTTT
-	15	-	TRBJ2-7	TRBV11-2	CASSLDPTFGYEQYF	TGTGCCAGCAGCTTAGATCCTACCTTCGGCTACGAGCAGTACTTC
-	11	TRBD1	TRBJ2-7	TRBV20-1	CGTGTAYEQYF	TGCGGTACCGGGACAGCCTACGAGCAGTACTTC
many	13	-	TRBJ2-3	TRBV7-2	CASSLKGGDTQYF	TGTGCCAGCAGCTTAAAGGGTGGAGATACGCAGTATTTT
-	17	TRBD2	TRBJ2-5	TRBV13	CASSLGTGGPSGETQYF	TGTGCCAGCAGCTTAGGGACGGGAGGGCCCTCGGGAGAGACCCAGTACTTC
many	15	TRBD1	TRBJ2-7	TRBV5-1	CASSLAGTGKGKQYF	TGCGCCAGCAGCTTGGCCGGGACAGGGAAAGGAAAGCAGTACTTC
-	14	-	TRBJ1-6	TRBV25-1	CASSEGEYNSPLHF	TGTGCCAGCAGCGAGGGGGAATATAATTCACCCCTCCACTTT
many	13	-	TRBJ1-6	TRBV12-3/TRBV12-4	CASRDSNNSPLHF	TGTGCCAGCAGGGACAGCAATAATTCACCCCTCCACTTT
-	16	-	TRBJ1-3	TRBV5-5	CASSLGHTNSGNTIYF	TGTGCCAGCAGCTTAGGACATACCAACTCTGGAAACACCATATATTTT
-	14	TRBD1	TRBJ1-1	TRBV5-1	CASSSQGGRTEAFF	TGCGCCAGCAGCTCACAGGGGGGGAGGACTGAAGCTTTCTTT
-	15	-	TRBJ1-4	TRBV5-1	CASSVASSTNEKLFF	TGCGCCAGCAGCGTGGCAAGTTCAACTAATGAAAAACTGTTTTTT
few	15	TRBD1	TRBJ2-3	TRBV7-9	CASSFRDRGTDTQYF	TGTGCCAGCAGCTTCCGGGACAGGGGGACAGATACGCAGTATTTT
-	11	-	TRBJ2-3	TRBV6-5	CASRGPDTQYF	TGTGCCAGCAGAGGACCAGATACGCAGTATTTT
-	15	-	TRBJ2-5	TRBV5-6	CASSLVQGWQETQYF	TGTGCCAGCAGCTTGGTACAGGGCTGGCAAGAGACCCAGTACTTC
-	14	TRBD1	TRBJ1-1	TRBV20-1	CSASSGTGPTEAFF	TGCAGTGCTAGCTCCGGGACAGGGCCCACTGAAGCTTTCTTT
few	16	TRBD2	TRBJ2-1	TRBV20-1	CSARVVGTSGYNEQFF	TGCAGTGCTAGAGTGGTGGGGACTAGCGGATACAATGAGCAGTTCTTC
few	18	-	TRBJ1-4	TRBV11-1	CASSFVSQGLGANEKLFF	TGTGCCAGCAGCTTCGTATCGCAGGGATTGGGGGCTAATGAAAAACTGTTTTTT
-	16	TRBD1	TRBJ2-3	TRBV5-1	CASSFPSTGGMDTQYF	TGCGCCAGCAGCTTCCCCTCGACAGGGGGCATGGATACGCAGTATTTT
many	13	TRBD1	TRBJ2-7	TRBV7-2	CASSGDRGYEQYF	TGTGCCAGCAGTGGAGACAGGGGTTACGAGCAGTACTTC
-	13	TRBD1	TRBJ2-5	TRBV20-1	CSAGTTGPETQYF	TGCAGTGCTGGAACGACAGGGCCAGAGACCCAGTACTTC
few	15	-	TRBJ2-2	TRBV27	CASSLYPSRAGELFF	TGTGCCAGCAGTTTATACCCTAGCCGGGCCGGGGAGCTGTTTTTT